Listed below are T cell receptor beta chains from one sample, sequenced in a study of cytomegalovirus exposure and HLA in healthy donors. Sequenced by immunoSEQ multiplex PCR; TCRdb stores in-frame clones only, minus some. Of about 130,000 clones listed, 80% to 85% are singletons. Sequences were obtained from PBMCs. These receptors all stem from a boy aged 10-17 years in good health and CMV-seronegative. Both conserved end residues are part of each CDR3.

>TRBJ2-7|TRBV5-6
CASSLEQLAEYEQYF
>TRBJ1-5|TRBV7-8
CASSHSGEYQPQHF
>TRBJ2-3|TRBV5-1
CASSLGPGMSTDTQYF
>TRBJ1-2|TRBV7-3
CASSPTGGGDYGYTF
>TRBJ2-1|TRBV6-5
CASIPTGGSYNEQFF
>TRBJ1-2|TRBV10-3
CAISESTGGGYTF
>TRBJ1-2|TRBV10-2
CASSESAQAGDGYTF
>TRBJ2-5|TRBV7-9
CASSLGYGKWETQYF
>TRBJ2-2|TRBV19
CAARVGASTGELFF
>TRBJ1-6|TRBV10-2
CASSVWDSNSPLHF
>TRBJ2-7|TRBV5-5
CASSLVSSYEQYF
>TRBJ1-6|TRBV7-6
CASSSGQGSHSPLHF
>TRBJ1-2|TRBV6-5
CASSYSGLQYGYTF
>TRBJ2-1|TRBV25-1
CASSGLGGTYNEQFF
>TRBJ2-5|TRBV6-5
CATRTGVAETQYF
>TRBJ2-7|TRBV1
CTSSQGTSGYEQYF
>TRBJ2-3|TRBV18
CASSPLRDQDTQYF
>TRBJ1-1|TRBV9
CASSVPRGGAGFRAEAFF
>TRBJ2-7|TRBV5-4
CASSRLANSYEQYF
>TRBJ2-7|TRBV4-1
CASSQWDTYEQYF
>NA|TRBV6-1
CASSEALAGGHEQYF
>TRBJ1-2|TRBV7-9
CASSLGTALYGYTF
>TRBJ2-1|TRBV7-9
CASSSSNRENEQFF
>TRBJ1-2|TRBV27
CASSLRSGGDHYGYTF
>TRBJ2-7|TRBV5-1
CASSSPPSGTTYEQYF
>TRBJ1-4|TRBV7-8
CASSLVVPDRFLRTNEKLFF
>TRBJ1-4|TRBV11-2
CASSFSFHAGDEKLFF
>TRBJ1-2|TRBV30
CAWGGGSRGLIF
>TRBJ1-2|TRBV29-1
CSVVSGTAPLYGYTF
>TRBJ2-7|TRBV7-2
CASSLGSAGEQYF
>TRBJ2-7|TRBV9
CASSSHGGGGSYEQYF
>TRBJ2-6|TRBV5-1
CASSATGDRANVLTF
>TRBJ2-6|TRBV6-5
CASSQVAPGANVLTF
>TRBJ2-3|TRBV5-1
CASSVTGWGTDTQYF
>TRBJ2-7|TRBV4-3
CASSQGSGRSYEQYF
>TRBJ2-7|TRBV7-9
CASSLAATYEQYF
>TRBJ2-7|TRBV14
CASSQDRGTGSSYEQYF
>TRBJ1-6|TRBV7-8
CASSLGQGGVVRHSPLHF
>TRBJ2-1|TRBV27
CASSFAEAYNEQFF
>TRBJ2-7|TRBV7-8
CASSPRGREQYEQYF
>TRBJ2-3|TRBV29-1
CSGSDTLTDTQYF
>TRBJ1-1|TRBV6-5
CASSYNYEAFF
>TRBJ2-7|TRBV7-9
CASSFPTVTSYEQYF
>TRBJ1-2|TRBV30
CAWSEAPGFYGYTF
>TRBJ1-1|TRBV15
CATSTGAGSATEAFF
>TRBJ2-7|TRBV5-4
CASSSHGSYEQYF
>TRBJ2-4|TRBV15
CATKSDPEEDIQYF
>TRBJ2-7|TRBV12-2
CASRRSQQGLGEQYF
>TRBJ2-1|TRBV13
CALGRRGGYNEQFF
>TRBJ1-1|TRBV5-1
CASSLGGKNTEAFF
>TRBJ2-1|TRBV7-9
CASSYSSGSSYNEQFF
>TRBJ2-2|TRBV11-2
CASSLASGNTGELFF